This T cell receptor beta chain was identified during a study of early T cells in non-severe SARS-CoV-2 infection. Trimming cost V 5 bases and J 7 bases; bases outside gene matches: 7. The CDR3 totals 14 residues. Germline V lookup: CDR1 SGHTA, CDR2 FQGTGA. This clonotype has more than one count but fewer than ten. TCRdb recomputed calls from the 5' RACE reads with MiXCR, one row per CDR3 protein. The repertoire holds 60,000 to 65,000 distinct CDR3 sequences, with almost 9% as singletons. This chain uses TRBV7-3 with TRBJ2-2; TRBD2 aligns across 7 bases. The receptor comes from an adult who was a healthcare worker with PCR-confirmed SARS-CoV-2 infection or an uninfected control (not recorded which). Sequenced material: whole blood, taken at baseline. Written as DNA, the CDR3 is TGTGCCAGCAGCCCCGACGGCGGGGGCGGGGAGCTGTTTTTT. Encoded protein: CASSPDGGGGELFF.